The 25 T cell receptor beta chains presented below share a single source sample, sequenced in a study of blood T cell repertoires in COVID-19. Profiled with immunoSEQ multiplex PCR; TCRdb holds only in-frame clones, not every one. The sample records about 130,000 clones, less than 90% being singletons. Sample: PBMCs or T cells enriched from blood (not recorded which). Receptors originate from a woman in her fifties or sixties who had recovered from COVID-19.

This clone was recorded only once. This same CDR3 is encoded by further DNA sequences in the sample. This rearrangement joins TRBV7-3 to TRBJ2-1, with 8 bases matching TRBD1. CDR1 SGHTA and CDR2 FQGTGA come from the germline V gene. The V gene end was trimmed by 4 bases and the J gene end by 6 bases; junction bases not matched to a gene: 2. This CDR3 comprises 13 residues. CDR3: CASSSGQGNEQFF. CDR3 coding DNA: TGTGCCAGCAGCTCCGGACAGGGCAATGAGCAGTTCTTC.

This sequence joins TRBV6-2 or TRBV6-3 and TRBJ1-6, with D unresolved. V shed 2 bases and J shed 3 bases, with 11 bases lying between them. Per germline, CDR1 MNHEY and CDR2 SVGEGT. CDR3 size: 16 residues. CDR3 bases: TGTGCCAGCAGTTACCCGCCTGAGGACTATAATTCACCCCTCCACTTT. This translates into CASSYPPEDYNSPLHF.

The genes are TRBV4-3 and TRBJ1-2; possibly TRBD1 for D (6 bases). Trimming left V 4 bases short and J 7 bases short, with 19 bases between. The CDR3 runs 15 residues. Germline V gene sequence: CDR1 LGHNA, CDR2 YSLEER. The CDR3 loop is CASSPITDSRSGYTF. In DNA form, the CDR3 reads TGCGCCAGCAGCCCAATAACGGACAGCAGGAGTGGCTACACCTTC.

This chain joins TRBV5-4 and TRBJ2-7, with 7 nucleotides matching TRBD2. Germline lookup yields CDR1 SGHNT and CDR2 YYREEE (reference sequence). The CDR3 is 15 residues long. The junction had 7 bases not matched to a gene; V was cut back by 4 bases and J by 0 bases. The CDR3 sequence: CASSTGTKSSYEQYF. CDR3 in DNA: TGTGCCAGCAGCACCGGGACTAAGAGCTCCTACGAGCAGTACTTC.

V and J are TRBV4-3 and TRBJ2-3, with TRBD2 as a possible D gene (6 bases). V was cut by 10 bases and J by 2 bases, with 13 bases left in between. Per germline, CDR1 LGHNA and CDR2 YSLEER. There are 13 residues in the CDR3. The CDR3 sequence is CATSGLNTDTQYF. As DNA, the CDR3 is TGCGCCACCTCGGGACTGAACACAGATACGCAGTATTTT.

The chain recombines TRBV7-3 with TRBJ1-1; 12 bases align to TRBD1. Germline V gene sequence: CDR1 SGHTA, CDR2 FQGTGA. There are 13 residues in the CDR3. The V gene end was trimmed by 5 bases and the J gene end by 8 bases; junction bases not matched to a gene: 3. CDR3 residues: CASSPGTGGEAFF. DNA of the CDR3: TGTGCCAGCAGCCCAGGGACAGGGGGCGAAGCTTTCTTT.

J is TRBJ2-5 and V is TRBV5-1, with 14 bases matching TRBD2. Germline trimming cut 3 bases from V and 5 bases from J; bases unmatched to any gene: 3. The CDR3 has 15 residues. CDR1 is SGHRS and CDR2 is YFSETQ in the germline V gene. This chain's CDR3 is CASSWTSGGFETQYF. As DNA, the CDR3 is TGCGCCAGCAGCTGGACTAGCGGGGGGTTTGAGACCCAGTACTTC.

This chain connects TRBV19 to TRBJ2-5, with TRBD2 matching 16 bases. The germline gives CDR1 LNHDA, CDR2 SQIVND (reference sequence). This CDR3 region has 17 residues. V was pared by 3 bases and J by 1 base, with 2 bases of the junction left unmatched. CDR3 sequence reads: CASSMGTSGGAQETQYF. The CDR3 DNA is TGTGCCAGTAGTATGGGGACTAGCGGGGGGGCCCAAGAGACCCAGTACTTC.

The gene calls are TRBV2 and TRBJ1-5; perhaps TRBD1 as D (5 bases). Germline V gives CDR1 SNHLY, CDR2 FYNNEI. Trimming took off 1 base at V and 4 bases at J, with 20 bases between the two ends. The CDR3 is 18 residues long. The DNA of the CDR3 is TGTGCCAGCAGTGAAGTTCTGTTGATTAGACAGAAGAATCAGCCCCAGCATTTT. Translated, it gives CASSEVLLIRQKNQPQHF.

V gene TRBV10-3 combines with J gene TRBJ1-6; TRBD1 agrees at 7 bases. CDR3 length: 14 amino acids. V lost 7 bases and J lost 9; bases outside the gene matches: 9. CDR1 is ENHRY, CDR2 SYGVKD, per germline. The CDR3 reads CAITGDSGGSPLHF. The DNA of the CDR3 is TGTGCCATCACCGGGGACAGTGGGGGTTCACCCCTCCACTTT.

The V gene is TRBV4-1, the J gene TRBJ1-2; D is possibly TRBD1 (5 bases). Germline V gene data show CDR1 as MGHRA and CDR2 as YSYEKL. CDR3 length equals 15 residues. V was shortened by 1 base and J by 5 bases, with 14 bases between the two germline ends. The CDR3: CASSQGQGAGYGYTF. In DNA form, the CDR3 reads TGCGCCAGCAGCCAAGGGCAGGGTGCTGGGTATGGCTACACCTTC.

The V call is TRBV30, the J call TRBJ1-2, with D possibly matching TRBD1 (6 bases). Trimming removed 2 bases from V and 6 bases from J, with 16 bases in between. In germline, CDR1 is GTSNPN, CDR2 SVGIG (reference sequence). This CDR3 is 14 amino acids long. CDR3: CAWSPPRGANGYTF. CDR3 nucleotide sequence: TGTGCCTGGAGTCCCCCGCGGGGGGCGAATGGCTACACCTTC.

The chain couples TRBV7-2 to TRBJ2-7; D may be TRBD2 (6 bases). The CDR3 covers 14 residues. Trimming took off 5 bases at V and 6 bases at J, with 17 bases between the two ends. Germline-derived CDR1 and CDR2 are SGHTA and FQGNSA. The CDR3 DNA is TGTGCCAGCAGCAACGCGGACTACCTCGGCGAGCAGTACTTC. Its translation is CASSNADYLGEQYF.

Concerning this clone: This CDR3 is also generated by other DNA sequences in the sample. The V and J genes are TRBV5-1 and TRBJ1-1; possible D gene TRBD1, 6 bases. CDR1 and CDR2 from the germline V gene are SGHRS and YFSETQ. With 2 bases removed from V and 1 base from J, the gap between germline ends came to 6 bases. The CDR3 sequence is 13 residues long. The CDR3: CASSLQGNTEAFF. The CDR3 nucleotides are TGCGCCAGCAGCTTACAGGGGAACACTGAAGCTTTCTTT.

V gene TRBV3-1 (or the pseudogene TRBV3-2) combines with J gene TRBJ1-4; possibly TRBD1 for D (5 bases). The CDR3 covers 13 residues. Germline V gives CDR1 LGHDT, CDR2 YNNKEL (reference sequence). Trimming took off 5 bases at V and 7 bases at J, with 11 bases between the two ends. The CDR3 here is CASSAREFEKLFF. In DNA, the CDR3 is TGTGCCAGCAGCGCCAGGGAATTTGAAAAACTGTTTTTT.

The chain combines TRBV5-1 with TRBJ2-1, with unresolved D. Trimming took off 2 bases at V and 6 bases at J, with 15 bases between the two ends. The length of the CDR3 is 15 residues. The germline CDR1 and CDR2 sequences are SGHRS and YFSETQ. The CDR3 loop is CASSFEVSMANEQFF. The CDR3 DNA is TGCGCCAGCAGCTTTGAGGTCAGTATGGCCAATGAGCAGTTCTTC.

This clone was seen a single time. V usage is TRBV12-3 or TRBV12-4 and J usage is TRBJ1-2, with a tentative D call TRBD1 (5 bases). The CDR3 contains 13 residues. V lost 5 bases and J lost 9, with 16 bases in between. The CDR3 loop reads CASSTETASSYTF. In DNA form, the CDR3 reads TGTGCCAGCAGTACGGAGACAGCTTCCAGCTACACCTTC.

The V gene is TRBV7-9, the J gene TRBJ2-2, with 9 nucleotides matching TRBD1. Germline V CDR1 and CDR2: SEHNR, FQNEAQ (reference sequence). CDR3 size: 17 residues. J gave up 3 bases and V 3 bases, and 8 bases lay outside the gene matches. The CDR3 DNA is TGTGCCAGCAGCTTGGGATGGGACAGGGCTTACACCGGGGAGCTGTTTTTT. Translating gives CASSLGWDRAYTGELFF.

This chain uses TRBV3-1 (or the pseudogene TRBV3-2) with TRBJ2-2, with 15 positions matching TRBD2. This CDR3 is 16 amino acids long. Germline CDR1 and CDR2: LGHDT and YNNKEL (reference sequence). Trimming took 1 base from V and 10 from J; bases not matched to a gene: 4. The DNA of the CDR3 is TGTGCCAGCAGCCAAGGGACTAGCGGGGGGGTGAAGGAGCTGTTTTTT. Encoded protein: CASSQGTSGGVKELFF.

CDR3 DNA: TGTGCCAGCAGCGTAGGGACAGGGAACACAGATACGCAGTATTTT. This gives the protein CASSVGTGNTDTQYF. The chain employs TRBV9 and TRBJ2-3, with 8 bases that match TRBD1. J gave up 2 bases and V 0 bases, and 2 bases lay outside the gene matches. This CDR3 is built from 15 residues. Germline V CDR1 and CDR2: SGDLS, YYNGEE. The whole variable domain, remainder taken from reference TRBV9 and TRBJ2-3, is DSGVTQTPKHLITATGQRVTLRCSPRSGDLSVYWYQQSLDQGLQFLIQYYNGEERAKGNILERFSAQQFPDLHSELNLSSLELGDSALYFCASSVGTGNTDTQYFGPGTRLTVL.

The V gene is TRBV5-5, the J gene TRBJ2-7, with D possibly TRBD2 on 6 matching bases. There are 14 residues in the CDR3. The V gene's germline CDR1 is SGHKS and CDR2 YYEKEE (reference sequence). Trimming removed 5 bases from V and 6 bases from J, with 18 bases in between. The DNA of the CDR3 is TGTGCCAGCAGAACCCGACGGGACTGGGGCGAGCAGTACTTC. Its translation is CASRTRRDWGEQYF.

The chain links TRBV25-1 to TRBJ1-5; 7 bases are shared with TRBD1. The CDR3 loop spans 18 amino acids. CDR1 MGHDK and CDR2 SYGVNS come from the germline V gene. Unmatched junction bases numbered 14, after V lost 4 bases and J lost 2 bases. CDR3 in DNA: TGTGCCAGCAGTGTCCCCCTCCGACAGGGATCGGGCAATCAGCCCCAGCATTTT. Residues: CASSVPLRQGSGNQPQHF. Filled out from reference TRBV25-1 and TRBJ1-5, the complete variable domain reads EADIYQTPRYLVIGTGKKITLECSQTMGHDKMYWYQQDPGMELHLIHYSYGVNSTEKGDLSSESTVSRIRTEHFPLTLESARPSHTSQYLCASSVPLRQGSGNQPQHFGDGTRLSIL.

This chain joins TRBV7-6 and TRBJ2-7; 11 nucleotides match TRBD1. Germline V CDR1 and CDR2: SGHVS, FNYEAQ. The CDR3 totals 15 residues. Trimming at V came to 2 bases and at J to 3 bases, leaving 3 bases not matched to a gene. CDR3 nucleotide sequence: TGTGCCAGCAGCTTACGGACAGGGGGCATCTACGAGCAGTACTTC. Encoded protein: CASSLRTGGIYEQYF.

This clone was seen only a few times. The chain has TRBV7-9 and TRBJ1-2; 7 bases line up with TRBD1. Trimming took 1 base from V and 4 from J; bases not matched to a gene: 3. Germline CDR1 reads SEHNR; CDR2 reads FQNEAQ (reference sequence). The CDR3 runs to 14 residues. This CDR3 reads CASSLEGQFYGYTF. CDR3 DNA: TGTGCCAGCAGCTTAGAGGGACAGTTCTATGGCTACACCTTC. Full variable domain (remainder filled in from reference TRBV7-9 and TRBJ1-2): DTGVSQNPRHKITKRGQNVTFRCDPISEHNRLYWYRQTLGQGPEFLTYFQNEAQLEKSRLLSDRFSAERPKGSFSTLEIQRTEQGDSAMYLCASSLEGQFYGYTFGSGTRLTVV.

CDR3 region: CASSIEARDQPQHF. The CDR3 nucleotides are TGTGCCAGTAGTATAGAGGCCAGGGATCAGCCCCAGCATTTT. The rearrangement links TRBV19 to TRBJ1-5; the D gene is possibly TRBD1 (5 bases). The CDR3 totals 14 residues. Germline V gene sequence: CDR1 LNHDA, CDR2 SQIVND (reference sequence). V lost 0 bases and J lost 5, with 8 bases in between.